Listed below are T cell receptor beta chains from one sample, sequenced in a study of blood T cell repertoires in COVID-19. Profiled with immunoSEQ multiplex PCR; TCRdb holds only in-frame clones, not every one. This table has 150,000 or so clones, over 85% appearing once. The material sequenced was peripheral blood. The source of these receptors is a woman aged 60 to 75 with COVID-19, enrolled during active disease. CDR3s include the opening cysteine and the closing phenylalanine or tryptophan. Each record gives: CDR3 protein, CDR3 DNA, V gene, J gene, D gene, clone size. The D gene is left open where the match is weak. Some rows mark clone size as missing; the rest say once, few, many or name a class of expanded clone.

CDR3: CATSDRGQGAGNEQFF
DNA: TGTGCCACCAGTGATCGAGGACAGGGGGCTGGGAATGAGCAGTTCTTC
V: TRBV24-1
J: TRBJ2-1
D: TRBD1
size: -

CDR3: CASSPRWASEETQYF
DNA: TGTGCCAGCTCACCACGATGGGCTAGCGAAGAGACCCAGTACTTC
V: TRBV18
J: TRBJ2-5
D: -
size: -

CDR3: CASSRALPSQTGASYEQYF
DNA: TGTGCCAGCAGCCGAGCCCTGCCGTCCCAGACAGGGGCATCCTACGAGCAGTACTTC
V: TRBV7-6
J: TRBJ2-7
D: TRBD1
size: -

CDR3: CASSAKTGGRWGYTF
DNA: TGTGCCAGCAGCGCCAAGACAGGGGGCAGATGGGGCTACACCTTC
V: TRBV5-4
J: TRBJ1-2
D: TRBD1
size: -

CDR3: CASSYSGQPSGNTIYF
DNA: TGTGCCAGCAGTTACTCCGGACAGCCCTCTGGAAACACCATATATTTT
V: TRBV6-5
J: TRBJ1-3
D: -
size: -

CDR3: CSVLTPSYNEQFF
DNA: TGCAGCGTCCTTACACCTTCCTACAATGAGCAGTTCTTC
V: TRBV29-1
J: TRBJ2-1
D: -
size: -

CDR3: CASSERWQGGYNEQFF
DNA: TGCGCCAGCAGTGAGAGGTGGCAGGGGGGCTACAATGAGCAGTTCTTC
V: TRBV10-2
J: TRBJ2-1
D: -
size: -

CDR3: CASSLSLLGGWPEAFF
DNA: TGTGCCAGCAGCTTAAGTTTACTGGGGGGGTGGCCTGAAGCTTTCTTT
V: TRBV7-9
J: TRBJ1-1
D: -
size: -

CDR3: CASSEARRARGNIQYF
DNA: TGTGCCAGCAGTGAAGCGCGCCGGGCTAGGGGAAACATTCAGTACTTC
V: TRBV2
J: TRBJ2-4
D: -
size: -

CDR3: CASSFRGNYEQYF
DNA: TGTGCCAGCAGCTTCCGCGGGAACTACGAGCAGTACTTC
V: TRBV11-3
J: TRBJ2-7
D: -
size: -

CDR3: CASSLGRGPNEKLFF
DNA: TGTGCCAGCAGCTTAGGGAGGGGGCCGAATGAAAAACTGTTTTTT
V: TRBV7-7
J: TRBJ1-4
D: TRBD1
size: -

CDR3: CASSEFIGTGVANQPQHF
DNA: TGTGCCAGCAGTGAATTTATCGGGACAGGGGTGGCAAATCAGCCCCAGCATTTT
V: TRBV6-1
J: TRBJ1-5
D: TRBD1
size: -

CDR3: CASSPDRGLLDTQYF
DNA: TGTGCTAGCAGCCCGGACAGGGGGCTGTTAGATACGCAGTATTTT
V: TRBV7-7
J: TRBJ2-3
D: TRBD1
size: -

CDR3: CASSPTGTRGGNEQFF
DNA: TGTGCCAGCAGCCCGACTGGGACTAGAGGGGGCAATGAGCAGTTCTTC
V: TRBV9
J: TRBJ2-1
D: TRBD2
size: -

CDR3: CASSSLAVGGETQYF
DNA: TGTGCCAGCAGCTCCCTAGCGGTGGGGGGAGAGACCCAGTACTTC
V: TRBV7-2
J: TRBJ2-5
D: TRBD2
size: -

CDR3: CASSPRTGGNTGELFF
DNA: TGTGCCAGCAGTCCTAGGACAGGGGGTAACACCGGGGAGCTGTTTTTT
V: TRBV2
J: TRBJ2-2
D: TRBD1
size: -

CDR3: CAISETQGSQPQHF
DNA: TGTGCCATCAGTGAGACTCAGGGATCTCAGCCCCAGCATTTT
V: TRBV10-3
J: TRBJ1-5
D: -
size: -

CDR3: CATSPRRQGYGYTF
DNA: TGTGCCACCAGCCCCCGTCGGCAGGGATATGGCTACACCTTC
V: TRBV15
J: TRBJ1-2
D: -
size: -

CDR3: CASTPGSSNEQFF
DNA: TGTGCCAGCACCCCAGGAAGTTCCAATGAGCAGTTCTTC
V: TRBV2
J: TRBJ2-1
D: -
size: -

CDR3: CASSLLGGGQTQYF
DNA: TGTGCCAGCAGCCTACTAGGGGGTGGGCAGACCCAGTACTTC
V: TRBV7-3
J: TRBJ2-5
D: -
size: once

CDR3: CASSYSTGGNTGELFF
DNA: TGTGCCAGCAGTTACTCGACGGGGGGGAACACCGGGGAGCTGTTTTTT
V: TRBV6-5
J: TRBJ2-2
D: TRBD2
size: -

CDR3: CASSAGEGQFYEQYF
DNA: TGTGCCAGCAGCGCGGGCGAGGGCCAATTCTACGAGCAGTACTTC
V: TRBV9
J: TRBJ2-7
D: -
size: -

CDR3: CAWSDEASGGHLTSTDTQYF
DNA: TGTGCCTGGAGTGACGAAGCGAGCGGGGGCCATCTCACTAGCACAGATACGCAGTATTTT
V: TRBV30
J: TRBJ2-3
D: TRBD2
size: -

CDR3: CASSQGGPLGGGEQYF
DNA: TGTGCCAGCAGCCAGGGTGGCCCCCTAGGCGGTGGGGAGCAGTACTTC
V: TRBV3-1/TRBV3-2
J: TRBJ2-7
D: -
size: -

CDR3: CASSTTGVVKFF
DNA: TGTGCCAGTAGTACCACAGGGGTTGTTAAGTTCTTC
V: TRBV19
J: TRBJ2-1
D: TRBD1
size: -

CDR3: CASSSTGQGEGYTF
DNA: TGCGCCAGCAGCTCCACGGGACAGGGGGAGGGCTACACCTTC
V: TRBV5-1
J: TRBJ1-2
D: TRBD1
size: -

CDR3: CASSLKTGAGEKLFF
DNA: TGTGCCAGCAGCTTGAAGACAGGGGCCGGTGAAAAACTGTTTTTT
V: TRBV5-4
J: TRBJ1-4
D: TRBD1
size: -

CDR3: CASSIGGGNNQPQHF
DNA: TGTGCCAGTAGTATAGGGGGCGGTAACAATCAGCCCCAGCATTTT
V: TRBV19
J: TRBJ1-5
D: -
size: -

CDR3: CASSLNRPQGEQYF
DNA: TGTGCCAGCAGCTTAAACAGGCCTCAGGGCGAGCAGTACTTC
V: TRBV7-2
J: TRBJ2-7
D: -
size: -

CDR3: CASSTVSGNTIYF
DNA: TGTGCCAGCAGCACAGTCTCTGGAAACACCATATATTTT
V: TRBV6-5
J: TRBJ1-3
D: -
size: -

CDR3: CSAAPRLAGHYNEQFF
DNA: TGCAGCGCCGCACCCAGACTAGCGGGCCACTACAATGAGCAGTTCTTC
V: TRBV29-1
J: TRBJ2-1
D: TRBD2
size: -

CDR3: CASSTSGRELFF
DNA: TGTGCCAGCAGCACTTCCGGGAGGGAGCTGTTTTTT
V: TRBV7-2
J: TRBJ2-2
D: -
size: -

CDR3: CASSVAGSNYNEQFF
DNA: TGTGCCAGCAGCGTAGCTGGGAGCAACTACAATGAGCAGTTCTTC
V: TRBV9
J: TRBJ2-1
D: -
size: -

CDR3: CASQTGKSNQPQHF
DNA: TGTGCCAGTCAAACAGGGAAGAGCAATCAGCCCCAGCATTTT
V: TRBV28
J: TRBJ1-5
D: -
size: -

CDR3: CASSLEGNGNSPLHF
DNA: TGTGCCAGCAGCTTGGAGGGGAATGGGAATTCACCCCTCCACTTT
V: TRBV5-4
J: TRBJ1-6
D: -
size: -

CDR3: CASSHRGVGPGIYEQYF
DNA: TGTGCCAGCAGCCACAGGGGTGTAGGGCCCGGAATCTACGAGCAGTACTTC
V: TRBV11-2
J: TRBJ2-7
D: TRBD1
size: -

CDR3: CASSLKGANTDTQYF
DNA: TGTGCCAGCAGTTTAAAGGGGGCGAACACAGATACGCAGTATTTT
V: TRBV27
J: TRBJ2-3
D: TRBD1
size: -

CDR3: CASSYTRTSSYNEQFF
DNA: TGTGCCAGCAGTTACACTCGCACTAGCTCCTACAATGAGCAGTTCTTC
V: TRBV6-2/TRBV6-3
J: TRBJ2-1
D: -
size: -

CDR3: CASSQGRDQPQHF
DNA: TGTGCCAGTTCCCAGGGGCGCGATCAGCCCCAGCATTTT
V: TRBV19
J: TRBJ1-5
D: -
size: -

CDR3: CSASSSGSYSGNTIYF
DNA: TGCAGTGCTAGTTCGTCGGGGAGCTACTCTGGAAACACCATATATTTT
V: TRBV20-1
J: TRBJ1-3
D: -
size: once

CDR3: CASSSPASGGAREQFF
DNA: TGTGCCAGCAGCTCCCCCGCTAGCGGGGGGGCGAGGGAGCAGTTCTTC
V: TRBV7-2
J: TRBJ2-1
D: TRBD2
size: -

CDR3: CATSADRVPQPQHF
DNA: TGTGCCACCAGCGCGGACAGGGTCCCCCAGCCCCAGCATTTT
V: TRBV15
J: TRBJ1-5
D: TRBD1
size: -

CDR3: CASSLPGHGNQPQHF
DNA: TGTGCCAGCAGCTTACCGGGACACGGCAATCAGCCCCAGCATTTT
V: TRBV7-2
J: TRBJ1-5
D: -
size: -

CDR3: CASSTGGNYGYTF
DNA: TGTGCCAGCAGTACAGGGGGCAACTATGGCTACACCTTC
V: TRBV5-6
J: TRBJ1-2
D: TRBD1
size: -

CDR3: CASSPQETQYF
DNA: TGTGCCAGCTCACCCCAGGAGACCCAGTACTTC
V: TRBV18
J: TRBJ2-5
D: -
size: few

CDR3: CASSDAGEEPSNYGYTF
DNA: TGTGCCAGCAGCGACGCGGGAGAGGAGCCTTCTAACTATGGCTACACCTTC
V: TRBV9
J: TRBJ1-2
D: -
size: -

CDR3: CASSQEEIGGAETQYF
DNA: TGTGCCAGCAGCCAAGAGGAGATCGGGGGGGCGGAGACCCAGTACTTC
V: TRBV3-1/TRBV3-2
J: TRBJ2-5
D: TRBD2
size: -

CDR3: CSVRQGYSGELFF
DNA: TGCAGCGTTCGGCAGGGATATAGCGGGGAGCTGTTTTTT
V: TRBV29-1
J: TRBJ2-2
D: -
size: -

CDR3: CASSPRDSFYSPLHF
DNA: TGTGCCAGCAGCCCGCGGGACAGTTTTTATTCACCCCTCCACTTT
V: TRBV11-1
J: TRBJ1-6
D: TRBD1
size: -

CDR3: CASMVRGRHETQYF
DNA: TGTGCCAGCATGGTCAGGGGGCGACATGAGACCCAGTACTTC
V: TRBV13
J: TRBJ2-5
D: TRBD1
size: -

CDR3: CASSEFGGRGVYEQYF
DNA: TGTGCCAGCAGTGAATTTGGAGGGAGGGGGGTATACGAGCAGTACTTC
V: TRBV6-1
J: TRBJ2-7
D: -
size: -

CDR3: CASGYPRTGRFYGYTF
DNA: TGTGCTAGTGGTTACCCGAGGACAGGGAGATTTTATGGCTACACCTTC
V: TRBV12-5
J: TRBJ1-2
D: TRBD1
size: -

CDR3: CASSPKTGKVSNYGYTF
DNA: TGCGCCAGCAGTCCTAAGACAGGGAAGGTATCTAACTATGGCTACACCTTC
V: TRBV10-1
J: TRBJ1-2
D: TRBD1
size: -